The 30 T cell receptor beta chains in this list originate from one sample, sequenced in a study of cytomegalovirus exposure and HLA in healthy donors. The PCR was carried out with 60 Vbeta primers and 13 Jbeta primers. Produced via immunoSEQ multiplex PCR; TCRdb's table is partial and in-frame only. The repertoire holds 65,000 to 75,000 clones, with approximately 70% as singletons. Material: PBMCs. The source of these receptors is a man aged 35 to 55 in good health and CMV-seropositive.

This clone was observed a few times. V gene TRBV7-8 combines with J gene TRBJ2-2; 7 bases agree with TRBD2. The CDR3 loop spans 16 amino acids. CDR1 is SGHVS and CDR2 is FQNEAQ in the germline V gene. The V segment lost 7 bases and the J segment 0 bases; nucleotides outside the gene matches: 8. This chain's CDR3 is CASIPWLAANTGELFF. CDR3 nucleotide sequence: TGTGCCAGCATCCCCTGGCTAGCGGCGAACACCGGGGAGCTGTTTTTT.

V is TRBV29-1 and J is TRBJ1-2, with 9 bases matching TRBD1. From germline, CDR1 is SQVTM and CDR2 ANQGSEA. The CDR3 runs 12 residues. V was clipped by 6 bases and J by 6 bases; unmatched bases: 5. This CDR3 is CSVRRTGDGYTF. The CDR3 nucleotides are TGCAGCGTGAGACGGACAGGGGATGGCTACACCTTC.

The chain combines TRBV7-3 with TRBJ2-3; the match to TRBD2 covers 7 bases. CDR1 is SGHTA, CDR2 FQGTGA, per germline. The CDR3 consists of 15 residues. Trimming removed 4 bases from V and 5 bases from J; junction bases left unmatched: 9. The CDR3 nucleotides read TGTGCCAGCAGCTCCGCCTCGGGGGGAGGAGATACGCAGTATTTT. Its protein is CASSSASGGGDTQYF.

As for this clone: The junction differs from germline at one of its ends, possibly a read error. The V and J genes are TRBV6-1 and TRBJ1-5, with D uncertain. Germline values: CDR1 MNHNS, CDR2 SASEGT. CDR3 length: 14 amino acids. CDR3 in DNA: TGTGCCATCAGTGAGTTGGATGGAGATCAGCCCCAGCATTTT. As protein: CAISELDGDQPQHF.

A few counts support this clone. CDR3 nucleotides: TGTGCCAGCGATGGGACAGGGGGCGACGAACCCCAGCATTTT. This translates into CASDGTGGDEPQHF. This chain uses TRBV2 with TRBJ1-5; 12 bases fit TRBD1. CDR3 size: 14 residues. V shed 8 bases, J shed 10 bases, and the junction held 9 bases outside the gene matches. Germline loops: CDR1 SNHLY, CDR2 FYNNEI.

The chain is built from TRBV4-3 and TRBJ2-3, with a weak D call TRBD2 (5 bases). CDR1 is LGHNA, CDR2 YSLEER, per germline. V lost 1 base and J 4 bases, leaving 15 bases between the germline ends. The CDR3 covers 16 residues. The CDR3 nucleotides read TGCGCCAGCAGCCAAGGGGCAAATCTAGCAGCAGATACGCAGTATTTT. This sequence encodes CASSQGANLAADTQYF.

This clone was observed a single time. V and J are TRBV19 and TRBJ2-6; D is unresolved. V was clipped by 5 bases and J by 3 bases, with 11 bases between them. The CDR3 covers 15 residues. Germline CDR1 reads LNHDA; CDR2 reads SQIVND (reference sequence). CDR3 nucleotide sequence: TGTGCCAGTAGTGGCCCTCGAGGTGGGGCCAACGTCCTGACTTTC. It is translated as CASSGPRGGANVLTF.

This clone is a singleton in its sample. The chain uses TRBV27 and TRBJ2-1, with 12 bases aligning to TRBD2. Trimming at V came to 6 bases and at J to 7 bases, leaving 7 bases not matched to a gene. Germline V gives CDR1 MNHEY, CDR2 SMNVEV (reference sequence). The CDR3 is 15 residues long. The CDR3, as DNA: TGTGCCAGCAGATTTACTAGCGGGAGGCTTAATGAGCAGTTCTTC. Translating it yields CASRFTSGRLNEQFF.

The chain is built from TRBV18 and TRBJ2-7; TRBD1 agrees at 9 bases. Trimming cost V 5 bases and J 3 bases; bases outside gene matches: 8. This CDR3 has 15 amino acids. Germline V lookup: CDR1 KGHSH, CDR2 LQKENI. The CDR3 nucleotides read TGTGCCAGCTCAATCGGGACAGGGCTTAACTACGAGCAGTACTTC. Protein: CASSIGTGLNYEQYF. Full variable domain (missing parts from reference TRBV18 and TRBJ2-7): NAGVMQNPRHLVRRRGQEARLRCSPMKGHSHVYWYRQLPEEGLKFMVYLQKENIIDESGMPKERFSAEFPKEGPSILRIQQVVRGDSAAYFCASSIGTGLNYEQYFGPGTRLTVT.

This clone was detected only once. The chain employs TRBV7-8 and TRBJ1-1; TRBD1 aligns across 7 bases. J lost 1 base, V lost 5 bases, and 10 bases had no gene match. CDR1 and CDR2 (germline): SGHVS, FQNEAQ. This CDR3 spans 16 amino acids. DNA for the CDR3: TGTGCCAGCAGCCGTGTAGGAGGGGGCAAGAACACTGAAGCTTTCTTT. This gives the protein CASSRVGGGKNTEAFF.

This chain joins TRBV4-3 and TRBJ2-1; TRBD2 matches 8 bases. CDR3 size: 19 residues. V gave up 0 bases and J gave up 1 base; unmatched junction bases: 11. Germline V lookup: CDR1 LGHNA, CDR2 YSLEER. CDR3 loop: CASSQEMRSGSESYNEQFF. In nucleotides, the CDR3 is TGCGCCAGCAGCCAAGAGATGCGGAGCGGGAGTGAATCCTACAATGAGCAGTTCTTC.

This clone turned up a few times. V is TRBV5-1 and J is TRBJ2-1; D perhaps matches TRBD2 (6 bases). CDR1 is SGHRS, CDR2 YFSETQ, per germline. There are 14 residues in the CDR3. Trimming removed 5 bases from V and 14 bases from J, with 23 bases in between. The CDR3 nucleotides are TGCGCCAGCAGGGGTTTGGGGACTCATAATGAAGAGTTCTTC. This sequence encodes CASRGLGTHNEEFF.

As DNA, the CDR3 is TGTGCCTGGAAGCGGGGGACTCCCTACAATGAGCAGTTCTTC. Translation gives CAWKRGTPYNEQFF. The chain is built from TRBV30 and TRBJ2-1, with TRBD2 matching 8 bases. The germline V gene encodes CDR1 GTSNPN and CDR2 SVGIG (reference sequence). V shed 4 bases and J 2 bases; nucleotides not matched to a gene: 4. The CDR3 has 14 residues.

The J gene is TRBJ2-5, the V gene TRBV11-2, with 7 bases lining up with TRBD2. The V and J ends lost 2 bases and 6 bases, in that order; junction bases with no gene match: 12. Germline assignment: CDR1 SGHAT and CDR2 FQNNGV. The CDR3 length is 16 residues. The CDR3 here is CASSLTTLTSFQTQYF. DNA of the CDR3: TGTGCCAGCAGCTTAACAACGCTGACTAGCTTTCAGACCCAGTACTTC.

The chain has TRBV19 and TRBJ1-3; 7 bases line up with TRBD1. The V gene end was trimmed by 9 bases and the J gene end by 0 bases; junction bases not matched to a gene: 5. CDR1 and CDR2 (germline): LNHDA, SQIVND (reference sequence). The CDR3 contains 14 residues. The CDR3 DNA reads as TGTGCCAGCGGGACAGCCTTCTCTGGAAACACCATATATTTT. Residues: CASGTAFSGNTIYF.

To note about this clone: Other DNA sequences in this sample translate to the same CDR3. The rearrangement links TRBV11-3 to TRBJ2-3; unclear D gene. CDR3 length equals 14 residues. Trimming removed 5 bases at V and 0 bases at J, with 9 bases between. CDR1 SGHNT and CDR2 YENEEA come from the germline V gene. The CDR3 sequence is CASSLTASTDTQYF. The CDR3 nucleotides are TGTGCCAGCAGCCTGACTGCTAGCACAGATACGCAGTATTTT.

This clone was found a few times. J is TRBJ1-5 and V is TRBV4-1; D is ambiguous. With 0 bases removed from V and 4 bases from J, the gap between germline ends came to 16 bases. The CDR3 loop spans 17 amino acids. From germline, CDR1 is MGHRA and CDR2 YSYEKL. The CDR3 region has the DNA TGCGCCAGCAGCCAAGATCCCCCTAGGACGGGGAATCAGCCCCAGCATTTT. Its translation: CASSQDPPRTGNQPQHF.

The CDR3 coding sequence is TGTGCCAGCAGCAAAACGACAGGGTTGGGTGGCTACACCTTC. Translating it yields CASSKTTGLGGYTF. The chain is built from TRBV6-1 and TRBJ1-2, with 7 bases that match TRBD1. The V gene end was trimmed by 6 bases and the J gene end by 7 bases; junction bases not matched to a gene: 11. CDR3 length: 14 amino acids. In germline, CDR1 is MNHNS, CDR2 SASEGT.

The CDR3 here is CASSRDNEQYF. CDR3 DNA sequence: TGCGCCAGCAGTCGAGACAACGAGCAGTACTTC. The chain has TRBV4-1 and TRBJ2-7, with unresolved D. Germline V gives CDR1 MGHRA, CDR2 YSYEKL. The CDR3 consists of 11 residues. Between the trimmed V and J ends, which lost 6 bases and 5 bases, there was a span of 8 bases.

V usage is TRBV5-1 and J usage is TRBJ1-1; D is unresolved. CDR1 and CDR2 from the germline V gene are SGHRS and YFSETQ. The CDR3 length is 15 residues. Trimming removed 1 base at V and 2 bases at J, with 12 bases between. The CDR3 sequence: CASSLNGEGNTEAFF. CDR3 in DNA: TGCGCCAGCAGCTTGAACGGGGAGGGAAACACTGAAGCTTTCTTT.

This chain uses TRBV7-9 with TRBJ1-4; possibly TRBD1 for D (5 bases). CDR1 and CDR2 (germline): SEHNR, FQNEAQ (reference sequence). The germline V and J ends were trimmed by 3 bases and 0 bases, with 14 bases remaining between them. CDR3 length: 17 residues. The CDR3, as DNA: TGTGCCAGCAGCTTTCCAGACAGAGCTCCAACTAATGAAAAACTGTTTTTT. Translating it yields CASSFPDRAPTNEKLFF.

The V and J genes are TRBV27 and TRBJ1-2; 9 bases are a match to TRBD1. V was pared by 0 bases and J by 8 bases, with 13 bases of the junction left unmatched. Per germline, CDR1 MNHEY and CDR2 SMNVEV (reference sequence). This CDR3 is built from 17 residues. The CDR3 loop is CASSLSGVGQGERGYTF. The CDR3 DNA reads as TGTGCCAGCAGTTTATCGGGGGTGGGACAGGGAGAGAGAGGCTACACCTTC.

This clone was detected once. The chain recombines TRBV5-1 with TRBJ2-4; TRBD2 matches at 8 bases. Trimming removed 4 bases from V and 8 bases from J; junction bases left unmatched: 11. The CDR3 consists of 15 residues. Looked up from germline, CDR1 is SGHRS and CDR2 is YFSETQ. The CDR3 here is CASSRGLVGPDIQYF. DNA for the CDR3: TGCGCCAGCAGCCGGGGACTAGTGGGACCGGACATTCAGTACTTC.

This clone has just a few counts. The CDR3 loop is CASSLGVAGSLDTQYF. The CDR3, as DNA: TGTGCCAGCAGCTTAGGGGTAGCGGGATCGTTAGATACGCAGTATTTT. The gene calls are TRBV7-2 and TRBJ2-3; 8 bases are a match to TRBD2. The CDR3 has 16 amino acids. Germline values: CDR1 SGHTA, CDR2 FQGNSA. The junction had 8 bases not matched to a gene; V was cut back by 1 base and J by 5 bases.

This chain uses TRBV5-1 with TRBJ1-2; D is possibly TRBD1 (6 bases). The CDR3 consists of 17 residues. V shed 4 bases and J shed 3 bases, with 22 bases lying between them. The germline CDR1 and CDR2 sequences are SGHRS and YFSETQ. CDR3 in DNA: TGCGCCAGCAGCCTGGGACCCAGACAGGAGGAGTACTATGGCTACACCTTC. Translating gives CASSLGPRQEEYYGYTF.

This chain links TRBV14 with TRBJ2-5, with D possibly TRBD2 on 6 matching bases. CDR1 is SGHDN, CDR2 FVKESK, per germline. The CDR3 covers 15 residues. V was pared by 5 bases and J by 3 bases, with 16 bases between. The CDR3 bases are TGTGCCAGCAGCTCATTGGGACTTACCAAAGAGACCCAGTACTTC. Amino acids: CASSSLGLTKETQYF. The full variable domain, completed using reference TRBV14 and TRBJ2-5, is EAGVTQFPSHSVIEKGQTVTLRCDPISGHDNLYWYRRVMGKEIKFLLHFVKESKQDESGMPNNRFLAERTGGTYSTLKVQPAELEDSGVYFCASSSLGLTKETQYFGPGTRLLVL.

The J gene is TRBJ2-5, the V gene TRBV18, with a possible D match to TRBD1 (5 bases). Trimming cost V 6 bases and J 3 bases, with 20 bases left between them. The CDR3 loop spans 16 amino acids. Germline assignment: CDR1 KGHSH and CDR2 LQKENI. The chain's CDR3 is CASSLTFTSQEETQYF. CDR3 nucleotides: TGTGCCAGCTCTCTCACTTTTACATCACAGGAAGAGACCCAGTACTTC.

The chain has TRBV7-3 and TRBJ2-7; 8 bases line up with TRBD1. CDR3 length: 15 residues. Germline V CDR1 and CDR2: SGHTA, FQGTGA. J lost 5 bases, V lost 2 bases, and 8 bases had no gene match. The CDR3 region has the DNA TGTGCCAGCAGCTTACGGACAGGGATTCGGAACGAGCAGTACTTC. This gives the protein CASSLRTGIRNEQYF.

The gene calls are TRBV7-8 and TRBJ1-4; D is possibly TRBD1 (5 bases). Trimming stripped 7 bases from V and 0 bases from J, with 15 bases between. The CDR3 runs 16 residues. CDR1 and CDR2 (germline): SGHVS, FQNEAQ. The CDR3 loop reads CASTPVGAATNEKLFF. The CDR3 DNA follows: TGTGCCAGCACCCCCGTAGGGGCAGCAACTAATGAAAAACTGTTTTTT.

The chain joins TRBV11-1 to TRBJ2-1, with TRBD1 matching over 8 bases. The V segment lost 4 bases and the J segment 4 bases; nucleotides outside the gene matches: 6. This CDR3 has 15 amino acids. Germline lookup yields CDR1 SGHAT and CDR2 FQDESV (reference sequence). The CDR3 region has the DNA TGTGCCAGCAGCTCTTGGGACAGGACTTACAATGAGCAGTTCTTC. Translating gives CASSSWDRTYNEQFF. Variable domain in full (rest from reference TRBV11-1 and TRBJ2-1): EAEVAQSPRYKITEKSQAVAFWCDPISGHATLYWYRQILGQGPELLVQFQDESVVDDSQLPKDRFSAERLKGVDSTLKIQPAELGDSAMYLCASSSWDRTYNEQFFGPGTRLTVL.